Only a few counts were recorded for the clone carrying this TCR beta chain. The data derive from a study of T-cell reconstitution after alpha-beta-depleted transplantation in children. This CDR3 is built from 16 residues. The V gene's germline CDR1 is DFQATT and CDR2 SNEGSKA (reference sequence). With 1 base removed from V and 4 bases from J, the gap between germline ends came to 14 bases. Using unique molecular identifiers, the investigators prepared the TCRbeta library. MiXCR, run by TCRdb on the PCR reads, gives a single entry per CDR3 protein. The data show about 500,000 distinct CDR3 sequences, around a third seen once.

The chain links TRBV20-1 to TRBJ1-6, with D hard to call. The specimen was PBMCs from the stem cell graft donor, collected from the stem cell graft. This sequence originates from a human donor who donated a stem cell graft to a child with aplastic anemia. The CDR3 nucleotides read TGCAGTGCTAGAGGGGCAGAGAGCCTATATAATTCACCCCTCCACTTT. Translating gives CSARGAESLYNSPLHF.